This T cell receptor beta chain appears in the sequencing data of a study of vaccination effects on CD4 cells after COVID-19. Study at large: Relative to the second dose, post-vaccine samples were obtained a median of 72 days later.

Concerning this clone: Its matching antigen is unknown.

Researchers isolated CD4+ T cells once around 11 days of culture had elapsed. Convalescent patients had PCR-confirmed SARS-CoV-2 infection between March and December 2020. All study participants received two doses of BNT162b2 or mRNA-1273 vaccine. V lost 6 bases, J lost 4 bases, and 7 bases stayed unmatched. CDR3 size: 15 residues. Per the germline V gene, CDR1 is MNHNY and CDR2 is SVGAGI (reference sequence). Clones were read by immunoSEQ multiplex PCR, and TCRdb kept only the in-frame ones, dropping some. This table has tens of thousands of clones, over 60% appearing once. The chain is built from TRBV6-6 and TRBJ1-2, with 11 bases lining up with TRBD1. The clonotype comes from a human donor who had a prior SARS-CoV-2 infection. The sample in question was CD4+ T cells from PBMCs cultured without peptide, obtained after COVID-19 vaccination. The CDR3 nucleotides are TGTGCCAGCAGCCCGGACAGGGGGCGCTCCTATGGCTACACCTTC. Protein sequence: CASSPDRGRSYGYTF.